This T cell receptor (beta chain) was sequenced during a study of blood T cell repertoires in COVID-19. At the level of the study: COVID-19 samples from acute and convalescent phases originated in the United States, Italy and Spain. PBMCs, B-cell-depleted T cells, or T cells were the source of the cDNA or gDNA that made up the material.

The germline CDR1 and CDR2 sequences are MNHNS and SASEGT. The CDR3 is 17 amino acids. The junction had 9 bases not matched to a gene; V was cut back by 2 bases and J by 2 bases. This clone has at least ten counts. The method was immunoSEQ multiplex PCR; TCRdb's version includes in-frame clones alone and lacks a portion of them. This sample carries about 220,000 clones, about 80% of them seen once, and the ten largest clones take around 3%. The sample taken for sequencing was peripheral blood. The clonotype comes from a young woman who had recovered from COVID-19. The V call is TRBV6-1, the J call TRBJ2-7; 10 bases align to TRBD2. The CDR3 sequence: CASSERIAGGRPYEQYF. In DNA, the CDR3 is TGTGCCAGCAGTGAAAGGATAGCGGGGGGAAGGCCCTACGAGCAGTACTTC.